This TCR beta chain is from a study of blood T cell repertoires in COVID-19. Study background: From the United States, Italy and Spain came samples of acute and convalescent COVID-19.

This clone was observed a single time. Here immunoSEQ multiplex PCR was the method, and the copy in TCRdb shows in-frame clones only, minus some. The table lists over 110,000 clones, around 80% of them singletons. Germline V gene sequence: CDR1 SNHLY, CDR2 FYNNEI. Trimming took 7 bases from V and 10 from J; bases not matched to a gene: 5. CDR3 size: 11 residues. The chain links TRBV2 to TRBJ2-3; TRBD2 aligns across 7 bases. This clonotype was obtained from a man in his 70s who had recovered from COVID-19. The sample taken for sequencing was peripheral blood. In nucleotides, the CDR3 is TGTGCCAGCAAGGCTAGCGGCTCGCAGTATTTT. Residues: CASKASGSQYF.